This entry describes one T cell receptor (beta chain). Its antigen remains unidentified. This specimen belongs to a study of cytomegalovirus exposure and HLA in healthy donors. Overall study findings and caveats: There were several of the most significant clusters that appeared linked to common viral pathogens in a later analysis.

The PCR used 60 Vbeta and 13 Jbeta primers. The protocol was immunoSEQ multiplex PCR, while the TCRdb copy is restricted to in-frame clones and leaves out a portion. The repertoire has 90,000 to 110,000 clones, over 80% of them found once; the top ten carry 6.5% to 8.5%. The ends were cut back, 2 bases at V and 9 bases at J, with 6 bases in the middle. This CDR3 is built from 11 residues. Germline loops: CDR1 SGHRS, CDR2 YFSETQ. The J gene is TRBJ2-1, the V gene TRBV5-1; D might be TRBD1 (5 bases). Sequencing input: PBMCs. This receptor was taken from a young man in good health and CMV-seropositive. CDR3 coding DNA: TGCGCCAGCAGCTTAAGGGGTGAGCAGTTCTTC. This encodes CASSLRGEQFF.